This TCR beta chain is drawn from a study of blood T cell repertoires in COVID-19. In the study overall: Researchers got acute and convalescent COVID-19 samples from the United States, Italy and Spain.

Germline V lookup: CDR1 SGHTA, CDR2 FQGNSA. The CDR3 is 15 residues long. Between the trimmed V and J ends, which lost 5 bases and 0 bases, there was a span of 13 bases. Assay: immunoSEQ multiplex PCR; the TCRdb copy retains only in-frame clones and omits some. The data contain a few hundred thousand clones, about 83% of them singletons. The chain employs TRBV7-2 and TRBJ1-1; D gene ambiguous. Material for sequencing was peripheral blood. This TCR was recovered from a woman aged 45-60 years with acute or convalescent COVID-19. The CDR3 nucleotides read TGTGCCAGCAGCCCCCTTGCGAGTCTGAACACTGAAGCTTTCTTT. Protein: CASSPLASLNTEAFF. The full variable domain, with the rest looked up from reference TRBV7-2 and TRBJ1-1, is GAGVSQSPSNKVTEKGKDVELRCDPISGHTALYWYRQSLGQGLEFLIYFQGNSAPDKSGLPSDRFSAERTGGSVSTLTIQRTQQEDSAVYLCASSPLASLNTEAFFGQGTRLTVV.